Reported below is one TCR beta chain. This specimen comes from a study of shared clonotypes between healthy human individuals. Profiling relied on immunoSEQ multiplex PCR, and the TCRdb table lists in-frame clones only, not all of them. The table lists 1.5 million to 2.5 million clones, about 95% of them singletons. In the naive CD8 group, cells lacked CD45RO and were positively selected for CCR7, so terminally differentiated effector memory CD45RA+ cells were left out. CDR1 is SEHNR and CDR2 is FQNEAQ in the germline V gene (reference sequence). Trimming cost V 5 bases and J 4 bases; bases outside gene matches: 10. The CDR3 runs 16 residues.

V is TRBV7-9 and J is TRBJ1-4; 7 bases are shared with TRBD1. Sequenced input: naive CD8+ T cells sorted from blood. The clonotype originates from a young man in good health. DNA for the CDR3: TGTGCCAGCAGCAACGGCTCCAGGGGGGATAATGAAAAACTGTTTTTT. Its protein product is CASSNGSRGDNEKLFF.